A single sample gave rise to the 9 T cell receptor beta chains below, sequenced in a study of shared clonotypes between healthy human individuals. This table comes from immunoSEQ multiplex PCR, and its TCRdb copy is limited to in-frame clones, with some not included. Of some 2,000,000 clones in the sample, around 95% were seen once. Material for sequencing was naive CD4+ T cells sorted from blood. This sample's subset: CD45RA+ positively selected. The receptors were sampled from a man younger than 35 in good health.

This clone was found once. One junction end does not reproduce the germline sequence, and a read error may be involved. V is TRBV2 and J is TRBJ1-2; the match to TRBD1 covers 8 bases. The CDR3 length is 12 residues. CDR1 is SNHLY and CDR2 is FYNNEI in the germline V gene. CDR3: CASSLRDRYLAF. CDR3 bases: TGTGCCAGCAGCCTCAGGGACAGGTATTTGGCCTTC.

V gene TRBV28 combines with J gene TRBJ2-2, with D unclear. V was cut by 2 bases and J by 1 base, with 8 bases left in between. CDR1 and CDR2 (germline): MDHEN, SYDVKM. The CDR3 is 15 residues long. The CDR3 sequence is CASSLSPLNTGELFF. The CDR3 DNA follows: TGTGCCAGCAGTTTAAGCCCTTTGAACACCGGGGAGCTGTTTTTT.

The chain employs TRBV28 and TRBJ2-3, with 8 bases that match TRBD1. This CDR3 region has 11 residues. Germline assignment: CDR1 MDHEN and CDR2 SYDVKM. V dropped 11 bases and J dropped 6; count of bases not matched to a gene: 4. CDR3 loop: CAGQGQDTQYF. CDR3 DNA: TGTGCCGGACAGGGTCAGGATACGCAGTATTTT.

The V call is TRBV5-1, the J call TRBJ2-3, with 11 bases fitting TRBD2. The CDR3 length is 16 residues. Germline CDR1 and CDR2: SGHRS and YFSETQ. The junction had 6 bases not matched to a gene; V was cut back by 4 bases and J by 2 bases. CDR3 coding DNA: TGCGCCAGCAGCCAGTCGGGACTAGCGGTCACAGATACGCAGTATTTT. Residues: CASSQSGLAVTDTQYF.

This chain joins TRBV7-2 and TRBJ1-1, with 8 bases fitting TRBD1. This CDR3 has 14 amino acids. The germline V gene has CDR1 SGHTA and CDR2 FQGNSA. Trimming at V came to 2 bases and at J to 4 bases, leaving 3 bases not matched to a gene. The CDR3 DNA is TGTGCCAGCAGCTTAAGGACAGGGAGCACTGAAGCTTTCTTT. It codes for CASSLRTGSTEAFF.

The CDR3 region is CASSLLTGGAGNEQFF. Written as DNA, the CDR3 is TGCGCCAGCAGCCTATTGACAGGGGGCGCGGGGAATGAGCAGTTCTTC. The chain carries TRBV5-1 and TRBJ2-1, with 10 bases matching TRBD1. V shed 4 bases, J shed 7 bases, and the junction held 11 bases outside the gene matches. This CDR3 region has 16 residues. From germline, CDR1 is SGHRS and CDR2 YFSETQ.

V is TRBV9 and J is TRBJ1-1, with D tentatively TRBD1 (6 bases). This CDR3 contains 15 residues. Germline V gives CDR1 SGDLS, CDR2 YYNGEE. V lost 0 bases and J lost 0, with 9 bases in between. The CDR3 protein is CASSVGRDMNTEAFF. The CDR3 coding sequence is TGTGCCAGCAGCGTAGGCCGGGACATGAACACTGAAGCTTTCTTT.

The V call is TRBV5-6, the J call TRBJ1-4; 7 bases align to TRBD1. Germline trimming cut 4 bases from V and 7 bases from J; bases unmatched to any gene: 10. Germline assignment: CDR1 SGHDT and CDR2 YYEEEE. The CDR3 consists of 15 residues. The CDR3 bases are TGTGCCAGCAGCCTGCGCCAGGGGGATGGTGAAAAACTGTTTTTT. This gives the protein CASSLRQGDGEKLFF.

The rearrangement links TRBV5-1 to TRBJ1-1, with D possibly being TRBD1 (5 bases). The CDR3 runs to 14 residues. V was shortened by 6 bases and J by 0 bases, with 12 bases between the two germline ends. In germline, CDR1 is SGHRS, CDR2 YFSETQ. In DNA, the CDR3 is TGCGCCAGCACCCTAGACAGCCTGAACACTGAAGCTTTCTTT. Protein: CASTLDSLNTEAFF. Filled out from reference TRBV5-1 and TRBJ1-1, the complete variable domain reads KAGVTQTPRYLIKTRGQQVTLSCSPISGHRSVSWYQQTPGQGLQFLFEYFSETQRNKGNFPGRFSGRQFSNSRSEMNVSTLELGDSALYLCASTLDSLNTEAFFGQGTRLTVV.